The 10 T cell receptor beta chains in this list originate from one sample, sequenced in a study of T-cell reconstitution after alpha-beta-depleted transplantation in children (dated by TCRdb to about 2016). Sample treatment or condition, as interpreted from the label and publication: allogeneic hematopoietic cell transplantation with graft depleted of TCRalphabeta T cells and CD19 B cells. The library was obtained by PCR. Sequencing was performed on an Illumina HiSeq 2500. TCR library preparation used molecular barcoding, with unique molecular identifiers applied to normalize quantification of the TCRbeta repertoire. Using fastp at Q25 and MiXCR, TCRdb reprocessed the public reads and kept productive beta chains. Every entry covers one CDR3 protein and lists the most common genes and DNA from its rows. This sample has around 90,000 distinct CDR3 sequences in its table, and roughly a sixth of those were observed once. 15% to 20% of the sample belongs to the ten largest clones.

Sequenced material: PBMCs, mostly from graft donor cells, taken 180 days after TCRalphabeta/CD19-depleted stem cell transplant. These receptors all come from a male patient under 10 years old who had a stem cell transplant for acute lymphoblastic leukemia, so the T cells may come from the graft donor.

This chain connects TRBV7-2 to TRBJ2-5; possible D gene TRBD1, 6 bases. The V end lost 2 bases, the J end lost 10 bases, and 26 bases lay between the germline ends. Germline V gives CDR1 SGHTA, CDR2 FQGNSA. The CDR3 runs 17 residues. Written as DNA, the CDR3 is TGTGCCAGCAGCTTATTTACTTTGGCAGGGGCCCCGAAGAACCAGTACTTC. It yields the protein CASSLFTLAGAPKNQYF.

The CDR3 loop reads CASSRKGDQETQYF. As DNA, the CDR3 is TGCGCCAGCAGCCGAAAGGGAGACCAAGAGACCCAGTACTTC. The V call is TRBV4-1, the J call TRBJ2-5; D is perhaps TRBD2 (5 bases). Trimming pared 4 bases from V and 0 bases from J, leaving 9 bases between. The germline V gene has CDR1 MGHRA and CDR2 YSYEKL. This CDR3 has 14 residues.

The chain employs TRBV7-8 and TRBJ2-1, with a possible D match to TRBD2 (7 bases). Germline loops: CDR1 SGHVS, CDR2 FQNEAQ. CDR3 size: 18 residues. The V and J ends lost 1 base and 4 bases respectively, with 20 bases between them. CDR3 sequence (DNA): TGTGCCAGCAGCTTAGAAGGCTGGGCCGGGGGGCTGTACAATGAGCAGTTCTTC. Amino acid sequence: CASSLEGWAGGLYNEQFF.

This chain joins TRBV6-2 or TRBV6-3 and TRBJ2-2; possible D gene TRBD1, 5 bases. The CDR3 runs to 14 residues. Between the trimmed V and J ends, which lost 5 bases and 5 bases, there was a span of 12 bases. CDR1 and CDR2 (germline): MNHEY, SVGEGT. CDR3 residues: CASSPRQTTGELFF. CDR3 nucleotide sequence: TGTGCCAGCAGTCCGAGACAGACTACCGGGGAGCTGTTTTTT.

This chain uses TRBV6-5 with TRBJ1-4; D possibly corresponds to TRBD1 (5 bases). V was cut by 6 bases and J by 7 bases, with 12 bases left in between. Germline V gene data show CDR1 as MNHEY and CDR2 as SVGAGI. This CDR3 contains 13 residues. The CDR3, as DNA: TGTGCCAGCAGCTACAGGTTGGGTGAAAAACTGTTTTTT. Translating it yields CASSYRLGEKLFF.

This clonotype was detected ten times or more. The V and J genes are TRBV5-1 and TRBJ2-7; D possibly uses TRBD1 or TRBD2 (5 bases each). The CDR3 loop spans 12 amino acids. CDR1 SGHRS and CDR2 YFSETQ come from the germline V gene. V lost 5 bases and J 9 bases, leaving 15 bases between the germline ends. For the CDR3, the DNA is TGCGCCAGCAGGGGGGAGTTCGGTGGGCAGTACTTC. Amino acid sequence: CASRGEFGGQYF.

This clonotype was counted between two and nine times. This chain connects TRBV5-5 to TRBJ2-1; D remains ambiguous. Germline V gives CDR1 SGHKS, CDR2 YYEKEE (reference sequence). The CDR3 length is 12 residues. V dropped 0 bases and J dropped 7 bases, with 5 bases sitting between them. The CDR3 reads CASSLVLNEQFF. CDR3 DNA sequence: TGTGCCAGCAGCTTGGTCTTAAATGAGCAGTTCTTC.

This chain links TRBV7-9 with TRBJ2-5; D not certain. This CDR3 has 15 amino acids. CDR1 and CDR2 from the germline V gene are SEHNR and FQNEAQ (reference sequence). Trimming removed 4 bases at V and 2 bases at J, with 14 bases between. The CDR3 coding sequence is TGTGCCAGCAGCTCCCCTGGTACGAGGCAAGAGACCCAGTACTTC. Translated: CASSSPGTRQETQYF.

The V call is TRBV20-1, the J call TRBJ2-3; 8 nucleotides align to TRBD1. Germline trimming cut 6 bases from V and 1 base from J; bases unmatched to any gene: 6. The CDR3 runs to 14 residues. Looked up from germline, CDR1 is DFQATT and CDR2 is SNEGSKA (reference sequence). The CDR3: CSARTGQRTDTQYF. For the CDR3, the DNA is TGCAGTGCCCGGACAGGGCAGCGCACAGATACGCAGTATTTT.

The CDR3 nucleotides read TGTGCCACCAGTGATGCGGCGGGGAAGCAAGAGACCCAGTACTTC. Its translation: CATSDAAGKQETQYF. This chain uses TRBV24-1 with TRBJ2-5; possible D gene TRBD2, 6 bases. V lost 3 bases to trimming and J lost 2 bases, with 12 bases between them. Germline V lookup: CDR1 KGHDR, CDR2 SFDVKD. The CDR3 covers 15 residues.